This T cell receptor beta chain was sequenced during a study of T cell changes during pregnancy in multiple sclerosis. Sequencing used immunoSEQ multiplex PCR; TCRdb keeps in-frame clones, though not all of them. Seen here are about 92,000 clones, 80% to 95% observed once, and the top ten hold 1.5%. The length of the CDR3 is 16 residues. Trimming cost V 4 bases and J 2 bases; bases outside gene matches: 6. Germline V gene lookup returns CDR1 SGHDT and CDR2 YYEEEE. This chain uses TRBV5-6 with TRBJ2-7, with 13 bases lining up with TRBD2. Sample: peripheral blood, taken in the first trimester of pregnancy. The TCR was taken from a female donor with multiple sclerosis, enrolled in a pregnancy study. The CDR3 protein is CASSGSGLAGTYEQYF. The DNA for the CDR3 is TGTGCCAGCAGCGGATCGGGACTAGCGGGAACCTACGAGCAGTACTTC.